This entry is about one T cell receptor beta chain. Its target antigen remains unknown. This sample was taken from a study of cytomegalovirus exposure and HLA in healthy donors (dated by TCRdb to 2015 to 2018). Broadly, across the study: An earlier analysis of under 600 of the donors reported about 250 Gb of sequence data and around 120 million unique TCR beta sequences from 190 million or so T cells. The later analysis used no new phenotypic data to find candidate immune exposures, relying instead on TCR beta sequences and their occurrence across donors. The study aimed to test whether cataloging public T cell receptors could reveal signatures of past pathogen exposure. Among about 360 genotyped donors of the cohort, an average of around 240,000 unique TCR beta nucleotide sequences were sequenced per donor, about a sixth of them non-productive. An early release covering around 630 HLA-typed donors comprised roughly 300 gigabases of sequencing data and approximately 85 million unique TCR sequences. Because of strong linkage in the cohort, 5 or 6 DR-DQ haplotypes were treated as single units for association and clustering. The number of donors typed differed by locus, with roughly 620-630 for A, B, C, DRB1 and DQB1, about 500 for DQA1, nearly 610 for DPA1, and approximately 470 for DPB1. Donor age, sex, ethnicity and CMV serostatus were compiled alongside the repertoire data. The study profiled the T cell repertoires of hundreds of subjects by immunosequencing and related them to cytomegalovirus serostatus. Along with the roughly 610-subject first cohort, a separate validation cohort of more than 90 different subjects was used. Every discovery cohort repertoire had been produced on one sequencing platform. Genome-wide SNP genotypes for about 65% of the roughly 670 donors were used in a later genetic analysis, which treated that subset as a discovery cohort. To predict cytomegalovirus infection status, the study brought together high-throughput TCR immunosequencing, statistical association of individual TCRs with disease status, and machine learning. In an earlier analysis of 587 of the donors, high-throughput TCR beta sequencing was used to judge whether each TCR beta V gene segment behaved as functional or pseudogenic. HLA typing included class I and class II loci at four-digit resolution. Among the approximately 400 genotyped donors, around 81% belonged to the genetic ancestry cluster associated with self-reported Caucasian donors. A later analysis re-analyzed previously published TCR beta repertoires from 550 to 700 donors and added high-resolution HLA genotyping to study TCR occurrence patterns.

In total, 666 healthy bone marrow donors made up the cohort. At the time of sampling, all cohort members were nominally healthy, though unrecorded immune exposures were likely present. The donor tested CMV seronegative, placing the donor among the 350 to 400 seronegative members of the cohort. A peripheral blood sample was collected from each donor, and TCR beta sequencing was performed on peripheral blood mononuclear cells. Genomic DNA extraction from the blood cell samples was performed with the Qiagen DNeasy Blood Extraction Kit. Results the study describes overall, beyond this receptor: Some IMGT-functional V segments, including TRBV6-2 and TRBV6-3, could not be distinguished by the 87-base-pair reads and were therefore excluded. In a later analysis, around 17,000 TCR beta sequences were associated with specific HLA alleles at a false discovery rate of 0.05. In vitro tests confirmed that three of the cytomegalovirus-associated TCR beta chains recognize cytomegalovirus antigens. In a later analysis, the rate of TCR association differed among HLA loci, with DRB1 alleles having the most associated TCRs and HLA-C alleles having the fewest. In both the original and validation cohorts, the classifier was reported to diagnose cytomegalovirus status with high specificity and sensitivity. A later analysis reported that several top co-occurrence clusters appeared linked to parvovirus B19, influenza, CMV and Epstein-Barr virus. For the cohort, immune exposure information was limited to CMV serostatus. Strong co-occurrence of HLA alleles, especially DR and DQ, made assigning TCR associations to individual alleles difficult. According to a later analysis, most CMV-associated TCR beta chains appeared to be HLA-restricted, and the HLA associations seemed to be driven largely by CMV exposure. While some public TCRs were present in many individuals, most TCR sequences turned up only very rarely across donors. A later genetic analysis reported fewer N-insertions in productive TCRs among donors in an Asian-associated ancestry cluster than the roughly 700-donor mean. Roughly uniform sequencing depth across donors was assumed in presence/absence analyses, although this assumption may not hold. Correlated functional status among segregating V segments might reflect linkage disequilibrium, but an unknown experimental factor could not be ruled out. Because HLA typing was unavailable for some donors at each locus, only the typed subset was used in association tests. Only TCR beta chains were sequenced in this cohort, and the absence of alpha or paired-chain data limited detectable features. It was suggested by the authors that the approach could potentially be generalized to other disease states and immunological phenotypes. Compared with equally common non-associated chains, HLA-associated TCR beta chains in a later analysis were more clonally expanded and had lower generation probabilities. A further reported finding was that TCR beta sequences accurately predicted the HLA-A and HLA-B alleles for most subjects in the first cohort. Over 15 rarely observed V segments, including chromosome 9 orphons, were excluded from the earlier analysis of about 610 of the donors because counts were too low. The sequencing pipeline was judged likely to have produced a cluster of highly shared sequence variants as a technical artifact. Broadly in line with IMGT annotations, most TCR beta V segments showed up in productive rearrangements about 90% or about 30% of the time in an earlier analysis of about 500 of the donors. A later genetic analysis associated a missense DCLRE1C variant with V-gene and J-gene trimming of TCR beta chains, and an independent cohort replicated the association. The study gave a list of some 150 TCR beta chains associated with cytomegalovirus.

Taken from the germline V gene, the CDR1 and CDR2 loops are KGHSH and LQKENI. There are 15 amino acids in the CDR3, from cysteine to phenylalanine inclusive. Only CDR3 DNA remains: 45 bases, in frame from the first base. V is clipped by 2 bases and J by 4 bases, and the sequence between their germline boundaries is 12 bases long. The library was generated by the immunoSEQ multiplex PCR assay. A mixture of 60 forward primers for TCR Vbeta segments and 13 reverse primers for TCR Jbeta segments was used in the multiplex PCR. The CDR3 region of rearranged TCR beta genes was amplified from genomic DNA by a multiplex PCR assay. The Illumina HiSeq System was used to sequence the amplified TCR beta libraries as 87-base-pair reads. The paper's processing steps were these. A later analysis tallied roughly 76 million unique TCR beta chains across the 700 or so repertoires, and about 12 million of those chains were shared by two or more donors. Raw reads were error-corrected and collapsed into unique sequences by a nearest-neighbor algorithm in which closely related sequences were merged to remove PCR and sequencing errors. Alignment of CDR3 sequences to IMGT reference sequences was used to assign V, D and J gene segments. For a sequence to be retained, a match of at least six nucleotides was required to both a V gene segment and a J gene segment. A rearrangement was called productive if the CDR3 had no stop codons and remained in frame with V and J, and every other rearrangement was called non-productive. Following IMGT convention, CDR3 was defined as the stretch from the second conserved V-encoded cysteine to the conserved J-encoded phenylalanine. In an earlier analysis of roughly 580 of the donors, sequences lacking an unambiguous match to a single V gene segment were excluded. In an earlier analysis of approximately 560 of the donors, a V segment was called functional when productive rearrangements were above 56.7%, and segregating when the standard deviation between donors exceeded 5%. A statistical classification framework was built to diagnose cytomegalovirus status from the catalog of TCR beta chain sequences. V and J gene assignment, in a later analysis, came from comparing TCR nucleotide sequences with IMGT/GENE-DB human TR gene sequences. In a later analysis, CDR3 sequences and most-parsimonious VDJ recombination scenarios were assigned using the TCRdist pipeline. A later analysis defined each TCR beta chain by its CDR3 amino acid sequence plus V-gene family, and excluded reads lacking a unique V-gene family. In a later analysis, 450 to 600 highly shared, low-generation-probability nucleotide sequences were removed to address suspected cross-contamination and a sequencing artifact. A later analysis calculated a clonal expansion index for each public chain from normalized within-repertoire ranks of inferred template counts. In a later analysis, generation probabilities were computed with a VDJ recombination model fitted to out-of-frame rearrangements, and the resulting probabilities were checked against IGoR. In a later analysis, TCR-TCR, TCR-HLA and TCR-CMV co-occurrence was scored with hypergeometric tests, and a repertoire-size bias correction was applied to TCR pairs. To estimate false discovery rates, a later analysis permuted the HLA or CMV assignments 20 times. In a later analysis, co-occurring TCRs were grouped using DBSCAN, with TCRdist sequence similarity added in when clustering inside HLA-allele-positive subsets. Co-occurrence clustering excluded repertoires with fewer than 30,000 or more than 120,000 public chains, plus five with anomalous nucleotide sharing. TCRdb limited this immuneACCESS table to in-frame rearrangements with V and J called. A share of clones is missing; checked studies link under half to unresolved V genes, and the rest is unexplained. V and J calls and clone size follow that table, whereas D and trimming were derived from the DNA. The table held for this sample gives some 120,000 clones. The ten largest make up roughly 3.5% of the sample.

The TCR originated in a man aged 25 to 45 in good health and CMV-seronegative. Material: PBMCs. The chain joins TRBV18 to TRBJ2-1, with the D gene too uncertain to name. The CDR3 protein sequence reads: CASSPRAYQYNEQFF. In nucleotide form, the sequence is TGTGCCAGCTCACCAAGAGCGTATCAGTACAATGAGCAGTTCTTC.